Below, 13 T cell receptor beta chains from the same sample are listed, as sequenced in a study of blood T cell repertoires in COVID-19. Sequencing was performed with immunoSEQ multiplex PCR; in TCRdb, only in-frame clones are kept and a portion is missing. The table lists approximately 180,000 clones, more than 75% of them singletons. Material: peripheral blood. The source of these receptors is a person aged 70 to 85 with COVID-19, enrolled during active disease.

This chain connects TRBV23-1 to TRBJ1-1, with D perhaps matching TRBD1 (6 bases). TRBV23-1 is sorted into the ORF group, with uncertain function. The CDR3 has 10 residues. The CDR3, as DNA: TGCGTACAAGGGGGCACTGAAGCTTTCTTT. This gives the protein CVQGGTEAFF.

The chain combines TRBV4-3 with TRBJ1-2, with a possible D match to TRBD1 (5 bases). The CDR3 runs to 16 residues. Germline V CDR1 and CDR2: LGHNA, YSLEER. V was pared by 0 bases and J by 4 bases, with 15 bases between. The CDR3 region is CASSQDQGPGVYGYTF. The CDR3 nucleotides are TGCGCCAGCAGCCAAGATCAGGGCCCCGGCGTCTATGGCTACACCTTC.

This chain connects TRBV3-1 (or the pseudogene TRBV3-2) to TRBJ2-5; 8 bases are a match to TRBD1. Looked up from germline, CDR1 is LGHDT and CDR2 is YNNKEL (reference sequence). V trimming: 8 bases; J trimming: 2 bases; junction bases outside the gene matches: 10. This CDR3 is 15 amino acids long. The CDR3 sequence: CASRRDRRGQETQYF. The CDR3, as DNA: TGTGCCAGCCGCCGGGACAGGAGGGGGCAAGAGACCCAGTACTTC.

DNA of the CDR3: TGTGCCAGCTCGCCCCTACCCGGGGTCCTCGCCGTTTGGGGTACGGATACGCAGTATTTT. It translates to CASSPLPGVLAVWGTDTQYF. The chain couples TRBV18 to TRBJ2-3; tentatively, D is TRBD2 (5 bases). Germline CDR1 KGHSH, CDR2 LQKENI. CDR3 length equals 20 residues. Trimming cost V 6 bases and J 6 bases, with 34 bases left between them.

The rearrangement links TRBV19 to TRBJ1-4; D might be TRBD1 (5 bases). Trimming pared 5 bases from V and 8 bases from J, leaving 18 bases between. Germline V gives CDR1 LNHDA, CDR2 SQIVND (reference sequence). CDR3 length equals 15 residues. CDR3 protein: CASSPVQGLYEKLFF. The CDR3 DNA reads TGTGCCAGTAGTCCGGTTCAGGGATTGTACGAAAAACTGTTTTTT.

This rearrangement joins TRBV29-1 to TRBJ2-7; 13 bases map to TRBD2. V lost 5 bases and J lost 2; bases outside the gene matches: 6. Per the germline V gene, CDR1 is SQVTM and CDR2 is ANQGSEA. CDR3 length equals 15 residues. CDR3 residues: CSVHGTSGTTYEQYF. The CDR3 nucleotides are TGCAGCGTTCACGGGACTAGCGGGACAACCTACGAGCAGTACTTC.

The chain couples TRBV5-6 to TRBJ2-7; possibly TRBD2 for D (6 bases). The CDR3 runs to 16 residues. Trimming left V 4 bases short and J 2 bases short, with 19 bases between. Germline CDR1 reads SGHDT; CDR2 reads YYEEEE. The CDR3 bases are TGTGCCAGCAGCCTGAACGCCGGGACTCGAGCCTACGAGCAGTACTTC. Translating gives CASSLNAGTRAYEQYF.

A few counts support this clone. V is TRBV10-2 and J is TRBJ1-5; no reliable D call. The CDR3 totals 12 residues. The germline gives CDR1 WSHSY, CDR2 SAAADI. Trimming shortened V by 7 bases and J by 2 bases, and 6 bases separated the two germline ends. The CDR3 spells CASNERNQPQHF. CDR3 nucleotides: TGCGCCAGCAACGAGCGCAATCAGCCCCAGCATTTT.

The CDR3 protein is CASSPPPGTGTPGELFF. CDR3 in DNA: TGTGCCAGCAGCCCCCCTCCGGGGACAGGGACACCTGGGGAGCTGTTTTTT. J is TRBJ2-2 and V is TRBV7-2; 9 bases fit TRBD1. In germline, CDR1 is SGHTA, CDR2 FQGNSA. CDR3 length equals 17 residues. The V gene end was trimmed by 5 bases and the J gene end by 8 bases; junction bases not matched to a gene: 15.

The sample holds a few counts of this clone. This chain joins TRBV6-4 and TRBJ2-2; no clear D gene. The germline V gene has CDR1 MRHNA and CDR2 SNTAGT. Trimming took 3 bases from V and 1 from J, leaving 9 bases between them. The CDR3 consists of 15 residues. In DNA form, the CDR3 reads TGTGCCAGCAGTGATTCCCCGGGGAACACCGGGGAGCTGTTTTTT. Translated, it gives CASSDSPGNTGELFF.

J is TRBJ1-3 and V is TRBV10-3, with TRBD1 matching over 9 bases. Germline assignment: CDR1 ENHRY and CDR2 SYGVKD. The CDR3 sequence is 16 residues long. Trimming at V came to 0 bases and at J to 3 bases, leaving 3 bases not matched to a gene. CDR3 amino acids: CAISESGQGGGNTIYF. The CDR3 region has the DNA TGTGCCATCAGTGAGTCGGGACAGGGAGGTGGAAACACCATATATTTT.

The CDR3 nucleotides read TGTGCCAGCTCACCAGAGACTAGCGGGGGGTCAAGAGATACGCAGTATTTT. This gives the protein CASSPETSGGSRDTQYF. The rearrangement links TRBV18 to TRBJ2-3; 13 positions agree with TRBD2. The germline V gene encodes CDR1 KGHSH and CDR2 LQKENI. The ends lost 2 bases at V and 5 bases at J; junction bases unmatched: 7. This CDR3 region has 17 residues.

This clone was observed a few times. This chain links TRBV28 with TRBJ2-1; TRBD2 might be the D (5 bases). V lost 5 bases and J lost 8, with 22 bases in between. This CDR3 contains 16 residues. Per germline, CDR1 MDHEN and CDR2 SYDVKM. The CDR3 loop is CASSPSEARSGHEQFF. CDR3 sequence (DNA): TGTGCCAGCAGTCCCTCAGAGGCTAGAAGCGGCCATGAGCAGTTCTTC.